This record covers a single T cell receptor beta chain. The record originates from a study of T cell changes during pregnancy in multiple sclerosis. TCRdb keeps only in-frame clones here, not all; method: immunoSEQ multiplex PCR. The repertoire holds tens of thousands of clones, with about 93% as singletons. The input for sequencing was peripheral blood, taken in the third trimester of pregnancy. This TCR was sampled from a female donor in good health, enrolled as a control in a pregnancy study.

In DNA, the CDR3 is TGTGCCAGCAGGGCTAGCGGGAAAAACATTCAGTACTTC. This sequence encodes CASRASGKNIQYF. The gene calls are TRBV28 and TRBJ2-4; 8 nucleotides align to TRBD2. Germline CDR1 and CDR2: MDHEN and SYDVKM. The CDR3 runs to 13 residues. Trimming removed 6 bases from V and 4 bases from J; junction bases left unmatched: 2.